This TCR beta chain was identified during a study of CD8 T cells in ankylosing spondylitis. Study-wide points: Clones that were linked to disease were CD8+ and were relatively rare in peripheral blood. In reactive arthritis synovial fluid and blood, some motif variants had been reported before.

The length of the CDR3 is 17 residues. CDR1 SGHAT and CDR2 FQDESV come from the germline V gene (reference sequence). The junction had 13 bases not matched to a gene; V was cut back by 6 bases and J by 5 bases. TCRdb passed the 5' RACE reads through MiXCR, listing each CDR3 protein once. The sample records roughly 100,000 distinct CDR3 sequences, about 7.7% being singletons. A remark on this clonotype: Its antigen is unknown.

The sample consisted of blood, either unsorted or a sorted T cell fraction (not recorded which). The source of this sequence is a male donor with ankylosing spondylitis or in good health (not recorded which). V is TRBV11-1 and J is TRBJ2-7; 13 bases are a match to TRBD2. The CDR3 coding sequence is TGTGCCAGCAGGCCGGGACTAGCGGGGAGAGGGATCCACGAGCAGTACTTC. It translates to CASRPGLAGRGIHEQYF.